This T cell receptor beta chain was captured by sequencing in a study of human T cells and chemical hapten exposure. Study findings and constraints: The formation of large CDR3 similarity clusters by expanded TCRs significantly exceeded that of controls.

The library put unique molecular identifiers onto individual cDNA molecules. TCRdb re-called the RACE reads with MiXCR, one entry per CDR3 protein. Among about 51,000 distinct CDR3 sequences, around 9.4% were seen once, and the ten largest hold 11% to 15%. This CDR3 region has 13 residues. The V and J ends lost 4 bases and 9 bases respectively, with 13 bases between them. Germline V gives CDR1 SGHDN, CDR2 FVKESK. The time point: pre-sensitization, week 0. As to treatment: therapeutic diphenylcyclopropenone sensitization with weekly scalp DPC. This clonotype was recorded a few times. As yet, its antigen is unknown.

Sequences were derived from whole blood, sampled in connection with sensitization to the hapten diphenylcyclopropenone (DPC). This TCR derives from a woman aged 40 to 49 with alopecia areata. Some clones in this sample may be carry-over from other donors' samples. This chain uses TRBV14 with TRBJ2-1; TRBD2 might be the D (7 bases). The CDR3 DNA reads TGTGCCAGCAGCCTTCGGGGGGCCTCTGAGCAGTTCTTC. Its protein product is CASSLRGASEQFF.